This passage covers 17 T cell receptor beta chains from one sample sequenced in a study of response to subunit inactivated influenza vaccine. TCRdb re-called the RT-PCR reads with MiXCR, one entry per CDR3 protein. The data contain about half a million distinct CDR3 sequences, 11% of them singletons. The sample in question was PBMCs from blood, obtained about 40 days after vaccination. These receptors were collected from a middle-aged man who received an inactivated influenza vaccine.

Many counts were recorded for this clonotype. This chain joins TRBV4-3 and TRBJ1-2, with D possibly TRBD1 on 6 matching bases. Looked up from germline, CDR1 is LGHNA and CDR2 is YSLEER. This CDR3 is 16 amino acids long. The V and J ends lost 0 bases and 0 bases respectively, with 11 bases between them. The CDR3 region is CASSQDKGGPNYGYTF. DNA for the CDR3: TGCGCCAGCAGCCAAGATAAGGGGGGCCCTAACTATGGCTACACCTTC.

This chain's CDR3 is CASSPSTRRGTGELFF. CDR3 DNA sequence: TGCGCCAGCAGCCCCAGCACCCGACGGGGAACCGGGGAGCTGTTTTTT. V usage is TRBV4-3 and J usage is TRBJ2-2; D might be TRBD2 (5 bases). From germline, CDR1 is LGHNA and CDR2 YSLEER. Deletions cut 4 bases from V and 5 bases from J, with 17 bases between. This CDR3 contains 16 residues.

The chain recombines TRBV9 with TRBJ2-7, with a tentative D call TRBD2 (5 bases). Trimming left V 0 bases short and J 1 base short, with 8 bases between. CDR1 SGDLS and CDR2 YYNGEE come from the germline V gene. CDR3 length equals 14 residues. CDR3 DNA: TGTGCCAGCAGCGTAGGCGGGTTTTCCTACGAGCAGTACTTC. Amino acids: CASSVGGFSYEQYF.

This clonotype was seen at least ten times. The rearrangement joins TRBV29-1 to TRBJ2-5, with 11 bases matching TRBD1. The length of the CDR3 is 14 residues. Trimming cost V 6 bases and J 4 bases; bases outside gene matches: 7. CDR1 and CDR2 (germline): SQVTM, ANQGSEA. CDR3 sequence (DNA): TGCAGCGTCGCCCGGACAGGGGGCGGAGAGACCCAGTACTTC. It yields the protein CSVARTGGGETQYF.

This clonotype showed up just a few times. The J gene is TRBJ1-1, the V gene TRBV11-2; maybe TRBD1 (5 bases). Deletions cut 5 bases from V and 3 bases from J, with 7 bases between. Per germline, CDR1 SGHAT and CDR2 FQNNGV. CDR3 size: 12 residues. CDR3 nucleotides: TGTGCCAGCAGCCGGGGGGACACTGAAGCTTTCTTT. The encoded protein is CASSRGDTEAFF.

Only a few counts were recorded for this clonotype. CDR3: CASSFDSFNEKLFF. CDR3 DNA: TGTGCCAGCAGCTTCGACAGTTTTAATGAAAAACTGTTTTTT. This chain joins TRBV7-9 and TRBJ1-4; a possible D gene is TRBD1 (5 bases). This CDR3 spans 14 amino acids. The V gene lost 3 bases and the J gene lost 4 bases, with 9 bases spanning the gap. Germline loops: CDR1 SEHNR, CDR2 FQNEAQ (reference sequence).

The V call is TRBV20-1, the J call TRBJ1-1; 7 positions agree with TRBD1. The V and J ends lost 7 bases and 8 bases, in that order; junction bases with no gene match: 10. Germline assignment: CDR1 DFQATT and CDR2 SNEGSKA (reference sequence). CDR3 length: 12 residues. CDR3 DNA sequence: TGCAGTGGACCCCGGGACAGCGAAGAAGCTTTCTTT. It specifies CSGPRDSEEAFF.

This clonotype was picked up many times. J is TRBJ2-5 and V is TRBV6-5; D is possibly TRBD2 (6 bases). CDR3 length: 15 amino acids. Germline lookup yields CDR1 MNHEY and CDR2 SVGAGI. V was cut by 4 bases and J by 4 bases, with 16 bases left in between. The CDR3 here is CASSFMGLDSETQYF. For the CDR3, the DNA is TGTGCCAGCAGTTTTATGGGACTTGACTCAGAGACCCAGTACTTC.

V is TRBV4-1 and J is TRBJ1-5; possible D gene TRBD1, 5 bases. V lost 3 bases and J lost 2, with 14 bases in between. From germline, CDR1 is MGHRA and CDR2 YSYEKL. This CDR3 is built from 16 residues. This CDR3 is CASSHPGGDRNQPQHF. The CDR3 DNA reads as TGCGCCAGCAGCCATCCTGGGGGTGATCGCAATCAGCCCCAGCATTTT.

This clonotype occurred a few times. This chain connects TRBV5-1 to TRBJ2-7; D gene ambiguous. In germline, CDR1 is SGHRS, CDR2 YFSETQ. CDR3 length: 14 amino acids. V was clipped by 4 bases and J by 3 bases, with 14 bases between them. The CDR3 loop is CASSQSPDGYEQYF. The CDR3 bases are TGCGCCAGCAGCCAATCTCCGGACGGCTACGAGCAGTACTTC.

The rearrangement joins TRBV11-1 to TRBJ1-1; D remains unclear. Germline loops: CDR1 SGHAT, CDR2 FQDESV (reference sequence). This CDR3 has 14 residues. V was trimmed by 5 bases and J by 1 base, leaving 11 bases between them. The CDR3 sequence is CASSVSETNTEAFF. CDR3 in DNA: TGTGCCAGCAGCGTGTCGGAAACGAACACTGAAGCTTTCTTT.

This sequence joins TRBV5-1 and TRBJ2-5; a possible D gene is TRBD2 (5 bases). CDR1 and CDR2 (germline): SGHRS, YFSETQ. The CDR3 runs to 13 residues. V lost 8 bases and J lost 2, with 13 bases in between. Here the CDR3 reads CASKLGGQETQYF. DNA for the CDR3: TGCGCCAGTAAGCTGGGCGGGCAAGAGACCCAGTACTTC.

V gene TRBV4-3 combines with J gene TRBJ1-2; 7 bases agree with TRBD1. V dropped 4 bases and J dropped 0; count of bases not matched to a gene: 14. The V gene's germline CDR1 is LGHNA and CDR2 YSLEER. The CDR3 consists of 18 residues. This chain's CDR3 is CASSPTLTGPPTNYGYTF. CDR3 DNA sequence: TGCGCCAGCAGCCCGACTTTGACAGGGCCCCCCACTAACTATGGCTACACCTTC.

This clonotype was detected many times. The chain has TRBV4-3 and TRBJ1-1, with D perhaps TRBD1 (5 bases). The V end lost 0 bases, the J end lost 3 bases, and 11 bases lay between the germline ends. The CDR3 loop spans 15 amino acids. Germline V gene sequence: CDR1 LGHNA, CDR2 YSLEER. CDR3 DNA: TGCGCCAGCAGCCAAGATATCGGGGGACACACTGAAGCTTTCTTT. It encodes CASSQDIGGHTEAFF.

The chain carries TRBV20-1 and TRBJ1-5, with TRBD1 as a possible D gene (5 bases). The V gene's germline CDR1 is DFQATT and CDR2 SNEGSKA (reference sequence). The CDR3 sequence is 14 residues long. Trimming left V 1 base short and J 4 bases short, with 11 bases between. In nucleotides, the CDR3 is TGCAGTGCTAGAGTTGGGGCAGCAAATCAGCCCCAGCATTTT. Protein sequence: CSARVGAANQPQHF.

The chain combines TRBV12-3 or TRBV12-4 with TRBJ2-7; maybe TRBD2 (5 bases). Trimming left V 3 bases short and J 7 bases short, with 16 bases between. The CDR3 runs 14 residues. CDR3 nucleotides: TGTGCCAGCAGTTTCGGGGATTCTTGGAGAGAGCAGTACTTC. Protein: CASSFGDSWREQYF.

CDR3 nucleotides: TGTGCCAGCAGCGTAGGACTAGCGGGGCCGAACACCGGGGAGCTGTTTTTT. This translates into CASSVGLAGPNTGELFF. The chain employs TRBV7-6 and TRBJ2-2, with 12 bases aligning to TRBD2. CDR3 length: 17 amino acids. Unmatched junction bases numbered 4, after V lost 5 bases and J lost 0 bases. Germline V lookup: CDR1 SGHVS, CDR2 FNYEAQ. The entire variable domain, with the rest obtained from reference TRBV7-6 and TRBJ2-2, is as follows: GAGVSQSPRYKVTKRGQDVALRCDPISGHVSLYWYRQALGQGPEFLTYFNYEAQQDKSGLPNDRFSAERPEGSISTLTIQRTEQRDSAMYRCASSVGLAGPNTGELFFGEGSRLTVL.